This T cell receptor (beta chain) was retrieved from a study of T cells after yellow fever vaccination. General study findings and limits: Abundant bulk-derived clonotypes could contaminate FACS-sorted repertoires.

Germline trimming cut 4 bases from V and 9 bases from J; bases unmatched to any gene: 4. Germline assignment: CDR1 SGHTA and CDR2 FQGNSA. The CDR3 length is 13 residues. Each CDR3 protein is one row after TCRdb ran MiXCR on the 5' RACE reads. The profile shows some 500,000 distinct CDR3 sequences, roughly 13% of them singletons. This clonotype was recorded a few times. As yet, its antigen is unknown. This receptor was identified in a man aged 30 to 45 who received the YFV17D yellow fever vaccine. The starting material was PBMCs, obtained on the day of the yellow fever booster vaccination. The chain couples TRBV7-2 to TRBJ2-7; TRBD2 agrees at 12 bases. CDR3 in DNA: TGTGCCAGCAGCTACCGGACTAGCGGGACGCAGTACTTC. Encoded protein: CASSYRTSGTQYF.